The 6 T cell receptor beta chains below all came from one sample that was sequenced in a study of cytomegalovirus exposure and HLA in healthy donors. Assay used: immunoSEQ multiplex PCR; TCRdb lists only in-frame clones, some missing. This sample yields some 120,000 clones, of which more than 75% are seen a single time; roughly 2% belongs to the top ten. The sequenced material came from PBMCs. The receptors shown here come from a woman in her 30s in good health and CMV-seronegative.

This rearrangement joins TRBV2 to TRBJ2-1; D gene ambiguous. Trimming removed 4 bases at V and 4 bases at J, with 8 bases between. Germline loops: CDR1 SNHLY, CDR2 FYNNEI. The CDR3 has 13 amino acids. The CDR3: CASSAAQYNEQFF. The CDR3 DNA follows: TGTGCCAGCAGTGCGGCACAGTACAATGAGCAGTTCTTC.

This chain connects TRBV19 to TRBJ1-5; 9 bases are shared with TRBD1. The V and J ends lost 4 bases and 1 base, in that order; junction bases with no gene match: 5. CDR1 LNHDA and CDR2 SQIVND come from the germline V gene (reference sequence). CDR3 length: 16 residues. As DNA, the CDR3 is TGTGCCAGTAGTACGGACAGGGGTTGGAGCAATCAGCCCCAGCATTTT. This translates into CASSTDRGWSNQPQHF.

The chain links TRBV11-3 to TRBJ1-1; 10 bases fit TRBD1. Germline V gene lookup returns CDR1 SGHNT and CDR2 YENEEA. The CDR3 runs 17 residues. Unmatched junction bases numbered 10, after V lost 6 bases and J lost 0 bases. The CDR3, as DNA: TGTGCCAGCAGAACCGGGACAGGGGAAGGGGTGAACACTGAAGCTTTCTTT. Its translation is CASRTGTGEGVNTEAFF.

The chain joins TRBV9 to TRBJ2-1; perhaps TRBD2 as D (6 bases). Trimming took off 0 bases at V and 4 bases at J, with 11 bases between the two ends. The CDR3 spans 15 residues. The germline gives CDR1 SGDLS, CDR2 YYNGEE. CDR3 sequence (DNA): TGTGCCAGCAGCGTAGATGGCGGGGTTTACAATGAGCAGTTCTTC. As protein: CASSVDGGVYNEQFF. The whole variable domain, filled in from reference TRBV9 and TRBJ2-1, reads DSGVTQTPKHLITATGQRVTLRCSPRSGDLSVYWYQQSLDQGLQFLIQYYNGEERAKGNILERFSAQQFPDLHSELNLSSLELGDSALYFCASSVDGGVYNEQFFGPGTRLTVL.

The J gene is TRBJ1-4, the V gene TRBV5-6; D unclear. In germline, CDR1 is SGHDT, CDR2 YYEEEE. V was cut by 4 bases and J by 2 bases, with 15 bases left in between. The CDR3 contains 16 residues. CDR3 in amino acids: CASSPQLGSTNEKLFF. DNA for the CDR3: TGTGCCAGCAGCCCACAATTGGGGAGCACTAATGAAAAACTGTTTTTT.

CDR3: CAWVGGTGRTDTQYF. CDR3 coding DNA: TGTGCCTGGGTGGGGGGGACAGGGAGAACAGATACGCAGTATTTT. The chain carries TRBV30 and TRBJ2-3, with 9 bases aligning to TRBD1. In germline, CDR1 is GTSNPN, CDR2 SVGIG (reference sequence). The V gene end was trimmed by 5 bases and the J gene end by 3 bases; junction bases not matched to a gene: 9. The CDR3 contains 15 residues.